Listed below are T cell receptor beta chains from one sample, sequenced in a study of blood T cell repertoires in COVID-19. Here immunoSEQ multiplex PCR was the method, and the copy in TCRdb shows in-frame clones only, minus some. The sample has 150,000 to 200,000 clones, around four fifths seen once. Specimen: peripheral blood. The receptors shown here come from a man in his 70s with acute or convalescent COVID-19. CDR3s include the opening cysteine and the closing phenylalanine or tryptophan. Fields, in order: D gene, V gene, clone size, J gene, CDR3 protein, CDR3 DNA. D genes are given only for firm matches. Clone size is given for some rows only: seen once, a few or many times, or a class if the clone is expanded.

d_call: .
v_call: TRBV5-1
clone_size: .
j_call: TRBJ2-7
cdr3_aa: CASSPVLGAQGTEQYF
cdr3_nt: TGCGCCAGCAGCCCGGTGTTGGGGGCGCAGGGCACCGAGCAGTACTTC

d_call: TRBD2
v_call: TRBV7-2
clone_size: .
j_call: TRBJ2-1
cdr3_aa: CASSLTGREGAEQFF
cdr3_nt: TGTGCCAGCAGCCTCACAGGGCGGGAGGGCGCTGAGCAGTTCTTC

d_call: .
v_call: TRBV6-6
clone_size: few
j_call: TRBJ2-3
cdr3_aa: CASSSQVDTQYF
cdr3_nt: TGTGCCAGCAGTAGTCAGGTCGATACGCAGTATTTT

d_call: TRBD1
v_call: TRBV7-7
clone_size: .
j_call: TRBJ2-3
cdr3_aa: CASSQGQGAADTQYF
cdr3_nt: TGTGCTAGCAGCCAAGGACAGGGGGCCGCAGATACGCAGTATTTT

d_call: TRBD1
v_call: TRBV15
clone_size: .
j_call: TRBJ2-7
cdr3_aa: CATSRFLRTGPGEQYF
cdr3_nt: TGTGCCACCAGCAGATTTCTCCGGACAGGACCTGGCGAGCAGTACTTC

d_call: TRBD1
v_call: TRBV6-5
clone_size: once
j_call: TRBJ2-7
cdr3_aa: CASSYSTGQLSYEQYF
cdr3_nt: TGTGCCAGCAGTTACTCTACGGGACAGCTCTCCTACGAGCAGTACTTC

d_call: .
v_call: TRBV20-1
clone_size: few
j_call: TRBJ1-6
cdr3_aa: CSASGGGYNSPLHF
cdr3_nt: TGCAGTGCTAGTGGCGGTGGCTATAATTCACCCCTCCACTTT

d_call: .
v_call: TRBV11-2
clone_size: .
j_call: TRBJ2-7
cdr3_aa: CASSREAGRYEQYF
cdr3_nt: TGTGCCAGCAGCCGAGAGGCGGGGAGGTACGAGCAGTACTTC

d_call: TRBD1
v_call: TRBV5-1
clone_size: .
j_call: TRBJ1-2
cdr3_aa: CASSFTGDGYTF
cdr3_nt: TGCGCCAGCAGCTTTACAGGGGATGGCTACACCTTC

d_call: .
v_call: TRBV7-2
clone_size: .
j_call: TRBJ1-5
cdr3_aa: CASSLAGPSNQPQHF
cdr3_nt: TGTGCCAGCAGCTTAGCGGGGCCTAGCAATCAGCCCCAGCATTTT

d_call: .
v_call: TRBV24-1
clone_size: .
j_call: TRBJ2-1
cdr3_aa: CATSDASPRGHDNEQFF
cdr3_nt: TGTGCCACCAGTGATGCTTCGCCGCGGGGGCACGACAATGAGCAGTTCTTC

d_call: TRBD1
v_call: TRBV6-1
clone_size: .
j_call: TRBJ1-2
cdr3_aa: CASSDMTGGSGGYTF
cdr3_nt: TGTGCCAGCAGTGACATGACAGGGGGTAGTGGTGGCTACACCTTC

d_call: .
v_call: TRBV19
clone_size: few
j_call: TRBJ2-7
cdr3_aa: CASSIDHGGSSPYEQYF
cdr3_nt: TGTGCCAGTAGTATAGATCATGGCGGCAGCAGTCCCTACGAGCAGTACTTC

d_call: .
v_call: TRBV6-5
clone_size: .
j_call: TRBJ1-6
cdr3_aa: CASSYEGTGSSPLHF
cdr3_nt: TGTGCCAGCAGTTACGAGGGGACTGGTAGTTCACCCCTCCACTTT

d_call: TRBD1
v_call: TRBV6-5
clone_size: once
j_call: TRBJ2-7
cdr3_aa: CASRPGQQIYEQYF
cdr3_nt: TGTGCCAGCCGCCCGGGACAGCAAATCTACGAGCAGTACTTC

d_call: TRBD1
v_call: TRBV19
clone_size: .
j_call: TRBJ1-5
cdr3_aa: CASSDTGGGNQPQHF
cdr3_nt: TGTGCCAGTAGTGATACAGGGGGCGGCAATCAGCCCCAGCATTTT

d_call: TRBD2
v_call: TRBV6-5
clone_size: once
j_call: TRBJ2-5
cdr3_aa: CASSYLRLAGAETQYF
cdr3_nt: TGTGCCAGCAGTTACCTCAGACTAGCGGGCGCAGAGACCCAGTACTTC

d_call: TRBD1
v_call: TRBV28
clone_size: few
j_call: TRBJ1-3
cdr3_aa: CASSSGTGGTARRNTIYF
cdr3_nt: TGTGCCAGCAGTTCCGGGACAGGGGGTACGGCTCGCCGAAACACCATATATTTT

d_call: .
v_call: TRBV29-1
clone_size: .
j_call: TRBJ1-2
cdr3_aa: CSVEDLVRGRGYTF
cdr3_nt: TGCAGCGTTGAAGATTTAGTTCGGGGTCGGGGCTACACCTTC

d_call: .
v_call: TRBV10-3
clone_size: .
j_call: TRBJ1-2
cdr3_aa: CAISELGGAYGYTF
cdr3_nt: TGTGCCATCAGTGAATTGGGGGGTGCCTATGGCTACACCTTC

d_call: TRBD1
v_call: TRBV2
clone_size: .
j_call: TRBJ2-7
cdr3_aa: CASSTGKVVLDEQYF
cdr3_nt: TGTGCCAGTTCGACAGGGAAGGTGGTACTTGACGAGCAGTACTTC

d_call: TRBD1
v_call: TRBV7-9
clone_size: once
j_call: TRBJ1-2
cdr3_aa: CASSLAWDRDGGYTF
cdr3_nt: TGTGCCAGCAGCTTAGCGTGGGACAGGGACGGCGGCTACACCTTC